The T cell receptor beta chain under discussion was sequenced for a study of blood T cell repertoires in COVID-19. Study context: Italy, Spain and the United States were the sources of the convalescent and acute COVID-19 samples. Sources were T cells, B-cell-depleted T cells, or PBMCs; the material itself was cDNA or gDNA.

Method: immunoSEQ multiplex PCR; TCRdb's copy keeps in-frame clones and lacks some. The data hold around 120,000 clones, with under 75% observed a single time. The J segment lost 14 bases and the V segment lost 6 bases, leaving 4 bases of the junction unmatched. The CDR3 covers 11 residues. Looked up from germline, CDR1 is MNHEY and CDR2 is SMNVEV (reference sequence). The sequenced sample was peripheral blood. The chain uses TRBV27 and TRBJ2-1, with 10 bases identical to TRBD2. The TCR originated in a man of 80 years or more with acute or convalescent COVID-19. The DNA for the CDR3 is TGTGCCAGCAGCATCGGGACTAGCGAGTTCTTC. This encodes CASSIGTSEFF.